This TCR beta chain was observed in a study of immune evolution from preneoplasia to lung adenocarcinoma. Study at large: HLA loss of heterozygosity: under 7.5% AIS, about 14% MIA, around 35% ADC, none AAH.

This clone was counted a single time. Patients had resection in Japan or China between about 2013 and 2018. Germline V gene sequence: CDR1 WSHSY, CDR2 SAAADI. The CDR3 sequence is 14 residues long. V was pared by 7 bases and J by 2 bases, with 6 bases of the junction left unmatched. The method was immunoSEQ multiplex PCR; TCRdb's version includes in-frame clones alone and lacks a portion of them. The sample has fewer than 50,000 clones; roughly 80% are singletons. Sample: FFPE invasive lung adenocarcinoma tissue. The sequence came from a person in their sixties or seventies with lung adenocarcinoma. V usage is TRBV10-2 and J usage is TRBJ2-7; 9 nucleotides match TRBD2. The CDR3 is CASKKAGGTYEQYF. In DNA, the CDR3 is TGCGCCAGCAAAAAAGCGGGAGGAACCTACGAGCAGTACTTC.